These T cell receptor beta chains were read from a single sample in a study of CD8+ T cells in alopecia areata. Some clones are missing from TCRdb's copy, which holds only in-frame ones; the method was immunoSEQ multiplex PCR. The data hold fewer than 250,000 clones, with 45% to 65% observed a single time. Specimen: CD4+ T cells sorted from blood, collected at week 4, from a patient treated with tofacitinib. These TCRs come from a human donor with alopecia areata. The CDR3 runs from the conserved cysteine through the conserved F or W. D genes are given only for firm matches. Clone size is stated in some rows and not others, as once, few, many or a class when expanded.

d_call j_call v_call cdr3_length clone_size cdr3_aa cdr3_nt
. TRBJ1-2 TRBV29-1 14 . CSVSPRLRDYGYTF TGCAGCGTCTCCCCGCGCCTTAGGGACTATGGCTACACCTTC
. TRBJ1-1 TRBV27 14 . CASSPGRMNTEAFF TGTGCCAGTAGTCCGGGACGAATGAACACTGAAGCTTTCTTT
. TRBJ1-2 TRBV7-2 15 . CASSGRGASGPGYTF TGTGCCAGCAGCGGACGTGGGGCGTCTGGTCCTGGCTACACCTTC
. TRBJ2-5 TRBV7-9 13 . CASSFSYGETQYF TGTGCCAGCAGCTTTTCTTATGGGGAGACCCAGTACTTC
TRBD1 TRBJ2-1 TRBV4-1 15 . CASSQDNQGADEQFF TGCGCCAGCAGCCAAGATAATCAGGGGGCCGATGAGCAGTTCTTC
. TRBJ2-1 TRBV19 13 many CASVRYGYNEQFF TGTGCCAGTGTAAGGTACGGTTACAATGAGCAGTTCTTC
TRBD1 TRBJ2-5 TRBV5-1 14 . CASSVGTGGETQYF TGCGCCAGCAGCGTGGGGACAGGGGGAGAGACCCAGTACTTC
TRBD1 TRBJ2-7 TRBV29-1 13 . CSVVQTGTGEQYF TGCAGCGTTGTCCAGACAGGGACGGGCGAGCAGTACTTC
. TRBJ2-1 TRBV6-5 14 . CASRERESYNEQFF TGTGCCAGCAGGGAGAGGGAGTCGTACAATGAGCAGTTCTTC
. TRBJ2-7 TRBV2 13 . CASSERLLYEQYF TGTGCCAGCAGTGAGCGGTTGCTGTACGAGCAGTACTTC
. TRBJ2-5 TRBV27 15 . CASSGPRGPQETQYF TGTGCCAGCAGTGGGCCGAGAGGTCCTCAAGAGACCCAGTACTTC
. TRBJ2-5 TRBV2 15 once CASSEGRLSQETQYF TGTGCCAGCAGTGAGGGTCGGCTGAGCCAAGAGACCCAGTACTTC
. TRBJ2-3 TRBV29-1 14 . CSVRPAASTDTQYF TGCAGCGTCCGCCCGGCGGCTAGCACAGATACGCAGTATTTT
. TRBJ2-3 TRBV7-6 14 . CASSLEDSTDTQYF TGTGCCAGCAGCTTAGAGGACAGCACAGATACGCAGTATTTT
TRBD2 TRBJ2-3 TRBV5-6 13 few CASRIAGGDTQYF TGTGCCAGCAGGATAGCGGGAGGAGATACGCAGTATTTT
. TRBJ2-2 TRBV11-2 14 . CASSLQGVTGELFF TGTGCCAGCAGCTTACAAGGGGTCACCGGGGAGCTGTTTTTT
. TRBJ2-7 TRBV29-1 11 . CSVAFDYEQYF TGCAGCGTTGCCTTCGACTACGAGCAGTACTTC
. TRBJ2-1 TRBV6-1 14 few CASSEERFSNEQFF TGTGCCAGCAGTGAAGAACGCTTCTCCAATGAGCAGTTCTTC
. TRBJ2-5 TRBV29-1 12 once CSVRTTKETQYF TGCAGCGTGCGGACTACCAAAGAGACCCAGTACTTC
. TRBJ2-2 TRBV4-1 15 . CASSHPLMDTGELFF TGCGCCAGCAGCCACCCCCTGATGGACACCGGGGAGCTGTTTTTT
TRBD1 TRBJ1-1 TRBV27 15 . CASSGYGRGVTEAFF TGTGCCAGCAGTGGGTATGGCAGGGGGGTCACTGAAGCTTTCTTT
. TRBJ1-2 TRBV30 13 . CAWGKAGEFGYTF TGTGCCTGGGGAAAGGCCGGGGAGTTTGGCTACACCTTC
. TRBJ1-5 TRBV6-1 13 few CASTPDGDQPQHF TGTGCCAGCACCCCGGACGGAGATCAGCCCCAGCATTTT
TRBD2 TRBJ2-1 TRBV5-1 15 . CASSISGSGYNEQFF TGCGCCAGCAGCATTAGCGGGAGCGGTTACAATGAGCAGTTCTTC
. TRBJ2-5 TRBV28 15 . CASSSEGGRQETQYF TGTGCCAGCAGTTCTGAGGGGGGTCGTCAAGAGACCCAGTACTTC
TRBD2 TRBJ2-1 TRBV6-5 15 once CASRLGLADYNEQFF TGTGCCAGCAGACTCGGACTAGCGGACTACAATGAGCAGTTCTTC
. TRBJ2-7 TRBV7-9 16 . CASSLAVGAEVYEQYF TGTGCCAGCAGCTTAGCGGTCGGGGCCGAAGTCTACGAGCAGTACTTC
. TRBJ2-7 TRBV30 14 . CAWRAPGLTYEQYF TGTGCCTGGAGGGCCCCCGGACTGACCTACGAGCAGTACTTC
. TRBJ1-5 TRBV29-1 12 . CSVADAGQPQHF TGCAGCGTCGCGGATGCGGGGCAGCCCCAGCATTTT
. TRBJ1-5 TRBV28 15 . CASSPRWGGNQPQHF TGTGCCAGCAGTCCCCGCTGGGGGGGCAATCAGCCCCAGCATTTT
TRBD2 TRBJ2-1 TRBV4-1 18 . CASSQSWTSGSGSNEQFF TGCGCCAGCAGCCAATCCTGGACTAGCGGGAGTGGGAGTAATGAGCAGTTCTTC
. TRBJ2-1 TRBV5-1 14 . CASSPRTFPNEQFF TGCGCCAGCAGCCCAAGGACTTTCCCCAATGAGCAGTTCTTC
. TRBJ2-7 TRBV28 14 . CASRLRGHHEEQYF TGTGCCAGCAGGCTACGGGGCCACCACGAAGAGCAGTACTTC
. TRBJ1-4 TRBV28 13 . CASSPGPGEKLFF TGTGCCAGCAGCCCGGGACCGGGGGAAAAACTGTTTTTT